The following is a T cell receptor beta chain sequence with its context. MiXCR, run by TCRdb on the 5' RACE reads, gives a single entry per CDR3 protein. This table has 250,000 to 400,000 distinct CDR3 sequences, roughly 4.3% appearing once. The source of the sample is a study of T cells after yellow fever vaccination. Specimen: PBMCs, collected 5 days after the yellow fever booster vaccination. The sequence derives from a man aged 18 to 30 who received the YFV17D yellow fever vaccine.

Here the CDR3 reads CASSLDEGPQHF. CDR3 nucleotides: TGTGCCAGCAGCTTAGACGAAGGACCCCAGCATTTT. The chain carries TRBV7-2 and TRBJ1-5; D remains ambiguous. Trimming took off 1 base at V and 10 bases at J, with 8 bases between the two ends. Germline loops: CDR1 SGHTA, CDR2 FQGNSA. This CDR3 contains 12 residues.